A single sample is the source of the 22 T cell receptor beta chains below, sequenced in a study of T-cell memory formation after mild COVID-19. TCRdb reprocessed the 5' RACE reads via MiXCR and lists one record per CDR3 protein. This table has fewer than 250,000 distinct CDR3 sequences, around 16% appearing once. Sequenced sample: PBMCs or a T cell subset sorted from them (not recorded which). Receptors were obtained from an adult woman who had mild COVID-19 (a few samples of this study predate the infection). Cell type and time point are not known.

The chain links TRBV3-1 to TRBJ1-2; 9 bases agree with TRBD1. The germline V gene encodes CDR1 LGHDT and CDR2 YNNKEL (reference sequence). After removal of 0 bases from V and 4 bases from J, the junction contained 6 bases not matched to a gene. The CDR3 extends over 16 amino acids. The CDR3 loop reads CASSQEVTGGLYGYTF. In DNA form, the CDR3 reads TGTGCCAGCAGCCAAGAGGTGACAGGGGGTCTCTATGGCTACACCTTC. The whole variable domain, remainder taken from reference TRBV3-1 and TRBJ1-2, is DTAVSQTPKYLVTQMGNDKSIKCEQNLGHDTMYWYKQDSKKFLKIMFSYNNKELIINETVPNRFSPKSPDKAHLNLHINSLELGDSAVYFCASSQEVTGGLYGYTFGSGTRLTVV.

This chain joins TRBV20-1 and TRBJ1-5; maybe TRBD1 (6 bases). Trimming stripped 1 base from V and 3 bases from J, with 19 bases between. The CDR3 runs to 17 residues. Germline V lookup: CDR1 DFQATT, CDR2 SNEGSKA (reference sequence). The DNA for the CDR3 is TGCAGTGCTAGAGTAGGACAGACTAAACCAGCCAATCAGCCCCAGCATTTT. Protein product: CSARVGQTKPANQPQHF.

This clonotype came up a few times. The genes are TRBV6-6 and TRBJ2-1; 11 bases are shared with TRBD1. CDR1 and CDR2 from the germline V gene are MNHNY and SVGAGI (reference sequence). The CDR3 consists of 15 residues. V dropped 6 bases and J dropped 6; count of bases not matched to a gene: 7. CDR3 nucleotide sequence: TGTGCCAGCAGCGACCGGGACAGGGGGAGCAATGAGCAGTTCTTC. It codes for CASSDRDRGSNEQFF.

This sequence joins TRBV7-2 and TRBJ1-5; no definite D call. The germline V gene encodes CDR1 SGHTA and CDR2 FQGNSA. V lost 4 bases to trimming and J lost 5 bases, with 12 bases between them. This CDR3 spans 14 amino acids. The CDR3 loop reads CASSSQLGDQPQHF. The CDR3 DNA reads as TGTGCCAGCAGCTCCCAACTCGGTGATCAGCCCCAGCATTTT.

The gene calls are TRBV11-2 and TRBJ2-1, with 9 bases aligning to TRBD2. Unmatched junction bases numbered 5, after V lost 5 bases and J lost 6 bases. The CDR3 length is 14 residues. Germline CDR1 reads SGHAT; CDR2 reads FQNNGV. DNA for the CDR3: TGTGCCAGCAGCCTAGCGGGATCGGTCAATGAGCAGTTCTTC. Amino acid sequence: CASSLAGSVNEQFF.

This clonotype was seen at least ten times. This sequence joins TRBV11-2 and TRBJ2-3, with D unclear. V shed 6 bases and J shed 3 bases, with 7 bases lying between them. This CDR3 is 12 amino acids long. CDR1 and CDR2 (germline): SGHAT, FQNNGV. For the CDR3, the DNA is TGTGCCAGCAGTTACCATACAGATACGCAGTATTTT. Its translation: CASSYHTDTQYF.

A few counts support this clonotype. The chain is built from TRBV5-1 and TRBJ2-3, with 9 bases aligning to TRBD1. This CDR3 comprises 16 residues. Germline V gene lookup returns CDR1 SGHRS and CDR2 YFSETQ. The J segment lost 0 bases and the V segment lost 3 bases, leaving 5 bases of the junction unmatched. Written as DNA, the CDR3 is TGCGCCAGCAGCTCAACAGGGGGCCTGAGCACAGATACGCAGTATTTT. Translated: CASSSTGGLSTDTQYF.

This clonotype was seen only a few times. The V and J genes are TRBV7-2 and TRBJ1-2; no reliable D call. With 0 bases removed from V and 2 bases from J, the gap between germline ends came to 13 bases. Per germline, CDR1 SGHTA and CDR2 FQGNSA. This CDR3 spans 16 amino acids. The CDR3 nucleotides are TGTGCCAGCAGCTTAGCTGCAAAGCTAACGAACTATGGCTACACCTTC. Protein: CASSLAAKLTNYGYTF. Using reference TRBV7-2 and TRBJ1-2 for the parts outside the CDR3, the full variable domain is GAGVSQSPSNKVTEKGKDVELRCDPISGHTALYWYRQSLGQGLEFLIYFQGNSAPDKSGLPSDRFSAERTGGSVSTLTIQRTQQEDSAVYLCASSLAAKLTNYGYTFGSGTRLTVV.

This clonotype has just a few counts. The rearrangement joins TRBV18 to TRBJ2-5; 10 nucleotides match TRBD2. J gave up 1 base and V 3 bases, and 5 bases lay outside the gene matches. This CDR3 comprises 16 residues. Germline V gives CDR1 KGHSH, CDR2 LQKENI. The CDR3 region has the DNA TGTGCCAGCTCACCGGGACTAGCGACGACCCAAGAGACCCAGTACTTC. Protein product: CASSPGLATTQETQYF.

There are a few counts of this clonotype. The chain recombines TRBV20-1 with TRBJ1-2; D gene unclear. Germline CDR1 reads DFQATT; CDR2 reads SNEGSKA (reference sequence). The V end was cut by 0 bases, the J end by 4 bases, with 9 bases between. The CDR3 runs 13 residues. The CDR3 nucleotides are TGCAGTGCTAGAGATTTCGGGATCTATGGCTACACCTTC. Translation gives CSARDFGIYGYTF.

This sequence joins TRBV2 and TRBJ1-5, with D possibly being TRBD1 (5 bases). There are 15 residues in the CDR3. V was trimmed by 7 bases and J by 0 bases, leaving 13 bases between them. Per the germline V gene, CDR1 is SNHLY and CDR2 is FYNNEI. Written as DNA, the CDR3 is TGTGCCAGCAAGTTTGGCAGGGATAGCAATCAGCCCCAGCATTTT. It encodes CASKFGRDSNQPQHF. The full variable domain, completed using reference TRBV2 and TRBJ1-5, is EPEVTQTPSHQVTQMGQEVILRCVPISNHLYFYWYRQILGQKVEFLVSFYNNEISEKSEIFDDQFSVERPDGSNFTLKIRSTKLEDSAMYFCASKFGRDSNQPQHFGDGTRLSIL.

The chain employs TRBV12-3 or TRBV12-4 and TRBJ1-2; TRBD1 matches at 9 bases. Trimming cost V 5 bases and J 3 bases; bases outside gene matches: 7. The CDR3 is made up of 15 amino acids. The DNA of the CDR3 is TGTGCCAGCAGTGAGGGACAGGGAAAGTACTATGGCTACACCTTC. Translated, it gives CASSEGQGKYYGYTF.

This clonotype was seen ten or more times. This chain links TRBV5-1 with TRBJ2-7; TRBD1 aligns across 8 bases. Germline CDR1 is SGHRS and CDR2 is YFSETQ. CDR3 length equals 14 residues. V lost 0 bases and J lost 2; bases outside the gene matches: 1. DNA for the CDR3: TGCGCCAGCAGCTTGGGACAGGGGCCCTACGAGCAGTACTTC. Translating it yields CASSLGQGPYEQYF.

This clonotype occurred many times. The chain combines TRBV27 with TRBJ2-7; D may correspond to TRBD1 or TRBD2 (5 bases each). Per the germline V gene, CDR1 is MNHEY and CDR2 is SMNVEV (reference sequence). This CDR3 has 13 amino acids. The V and J ends lost 7 bases and 7 bases respectively, with 17 bases between them. CDR3 in amino acids: CASTIPEGREQYF. CDR3 bases: TGTGCCAGCACCATTCCCGAGGGACGGGAGCAGTACTTC.

This chain uses TRBV29-1 with TRBJ1-1, with D perhaps matching TRBD1 (6 bases). CDR1 and CDR2 (germline): SQVTM, ANQGSEA. V lost 6 bases to trimming and J lost 5 bases, with 13 bases between them. CDR3 length: 12 amino acids. The CDR3 DNA reads TGCAGCGTCACAGGGTTGGGTACTGAAGCTTTCTTT. The encoded protein is CSVTGLGTEAFF.

This clonotype was detected ten times or more. This chain joins TRBV7-9 and TRBJ1-6, with a possible D match to TRBD1 (6 bases). The CDR3 covers 16 residues. Germline lookup yields CDR1 SEHNR and CDR2 FQNEAQ (reference sequence). The V gene lost 4 bases and the J gene lost 10 bases, with 20 bases spanning the gap. CDR3 DNA sequence: TGTGCCAGCAGCTCCACCGGGACAACAGGGAACTCACCCCTCCACTTT. It yields the protein CASSSTGTTGNSPLHF.

This clonotype turned up a few times. V gene TRBV27 combines with J gene TRBJ1-2; 7 bases map to TRBD1. The germline gives CDR1 MNHEY, CDR2 SMNVEV (reference sequence). The trim removed 0 bases at V and 2 bases at J, leaving 6 bases unmatched. This CDR3 region has 16 residues. CDR3 nucleotide sequence: TGTGCCAGCAGTTTATCTCCGCCCAGGGGGAACTATGGCTACACCTTC. Translated, it gives CASSLSPPRGNYGYTF.

The V gene is TRBV7-9, the J gene TRBJ2-3, with 9 bases that match TRBD2. Trimming at V came to 6 bases and at J to 0 bases, leaving 4 bases not matched to a gene. Germline CDR1 SEHNR, CDR2 FQNEAQ (reference sequence). The CDR3 runs 15 residues. DNA for the CDR3: TGTGCCAGCAGGAAGCTAGCGGGAAGCACAGATACGCAGTATTTT. Its protein product is CASRKLAGSTDTQYF.

This clonotype has more than one count but fewer than ten. The rearrangement uses TRBV19 and TRBJ2-7; 8 nucleotides match TRBD1. The germline gives CDR1 LNHDA, CDR2 SQIVND (reference sequence). V was clipped by 3 bases and J by 6 bases; unmatched bases: 7. The CDR3 totals 14 residues. This CDR3 reads CASSIAQGVAEQYF. The CDR3 bases are TGTGCCAGTAGTATCGCACAGGGGGTTGCCGAGCAGTACTTC.

This clonotype was counted a few times. J is TRBJ2-7 and V is TRBV6-1, with TRBD2 identical over 8 bases. V was pared by 5 bases and J by 2 bases, with 8 bases of the junction left unmatched. Germline assignment: CDR1 MNHNS and CDR2 SASEGT. This CDR3 is 15 amino acids long. The CDR3 DNA reads as TGTGCCAGCAGTCTGACCGCGGGGGGAACCTACGAGCAGTACTTC. Translation: CASSLTAGGTYEQYF.

This chain joins TRBV7-9 and TRBJ2-1; no clear D gene. CDR1 is SEHNR, CDR2 FQNEAQ, per germline (reference sequence). CDR3 length: 14 residues. The V gene lost 1 base and the J gene lost 10 bases, with 14 bases spanning the gap. CDR3 region: CASSLEVSSQEQFF. The CDR3 DNA reads TGTGCCAGCAGCTTAGAAGTCAGCTCCCAAGAGCAGTTCTTC.

The chain joins TRBV20-1 to TRBJ2-7, with TRBD2 identical over 10 bases. Losses at the gene ends were 0 bases for V and 0 bases for J; bases not matched to a gene: 8. The germline gives CDR1 DFQATT, CDR2 SNEGSKA (reference sequence). The CDR3 has 17 amino acids. CDR3 amino acids: CSARDPSGRGSSYEQYF. The CDR3, as DNA: TGCAGTGCTAGAGATCCGAGCGGGAGGGGGAGCTCCTACGAGCAGTACTTC.